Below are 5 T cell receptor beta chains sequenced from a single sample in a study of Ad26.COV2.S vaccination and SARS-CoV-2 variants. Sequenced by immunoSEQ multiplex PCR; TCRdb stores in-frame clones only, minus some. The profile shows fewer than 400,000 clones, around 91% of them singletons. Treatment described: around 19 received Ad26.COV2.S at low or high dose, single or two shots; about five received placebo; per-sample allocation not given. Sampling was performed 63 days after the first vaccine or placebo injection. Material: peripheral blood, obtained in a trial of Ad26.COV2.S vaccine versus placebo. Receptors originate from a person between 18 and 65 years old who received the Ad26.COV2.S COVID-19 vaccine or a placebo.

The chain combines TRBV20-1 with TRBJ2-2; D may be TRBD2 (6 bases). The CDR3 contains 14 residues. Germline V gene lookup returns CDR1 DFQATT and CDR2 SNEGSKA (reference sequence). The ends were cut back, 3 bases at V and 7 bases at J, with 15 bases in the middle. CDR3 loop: CSASRGSSVGELFF. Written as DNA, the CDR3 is TGCAGTGCTAGTCGGGGGTCGAGTGTCGGGGAGCTGTTTTTT.

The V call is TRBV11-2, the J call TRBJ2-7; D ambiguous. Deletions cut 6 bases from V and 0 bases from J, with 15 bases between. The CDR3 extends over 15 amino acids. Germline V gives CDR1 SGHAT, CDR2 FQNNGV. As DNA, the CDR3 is TGTGCCAGCAGTTTCGACATTTCCGGCTCCTACGAGCAGTACTTC. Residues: CASSFDISGSYEQYF.

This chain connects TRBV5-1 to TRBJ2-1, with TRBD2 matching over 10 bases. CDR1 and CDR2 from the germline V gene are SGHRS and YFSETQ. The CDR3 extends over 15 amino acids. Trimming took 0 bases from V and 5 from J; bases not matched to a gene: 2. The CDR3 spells CASSLALAGDNEQFF. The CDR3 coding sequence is TGCGCCAGCAGCTTGGCTCTAGCGGGAGACAATGAGCAGTTCTTC.

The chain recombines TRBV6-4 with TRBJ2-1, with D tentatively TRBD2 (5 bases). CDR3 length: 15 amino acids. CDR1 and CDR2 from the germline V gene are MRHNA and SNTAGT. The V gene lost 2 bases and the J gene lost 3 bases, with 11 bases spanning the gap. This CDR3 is CASSDLAEDYNEQFF. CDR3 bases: TGTGCCAGCAGTGACCTAGCTGAAGACTACAATGAGCAGTTCTTC.

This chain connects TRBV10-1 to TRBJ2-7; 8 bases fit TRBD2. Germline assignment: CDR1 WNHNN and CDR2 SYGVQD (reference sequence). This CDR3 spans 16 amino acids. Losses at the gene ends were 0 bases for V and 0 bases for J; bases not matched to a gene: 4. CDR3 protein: CASSESSGVSSYEQYF. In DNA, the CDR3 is TGCGCCAGCAGTGAGTCTAGCGGGGTTAGCTCCTACGAGCAGTACTTC.